The subject of this entry is one TCR beta chain. Its specificity is not known. This record belongs to a study of STAT5B mutations in CD4+ large granular lymphocyte leukemia. Study-wide context: Among healthy donors, a particular HLA allele went with more CDR3 'QG' motifs.

Overall study results and limits: Compared with healthy controls (2/35), patient top clones favored TRBV06 (8/27). No patients shared main leukemic clonotypes, though around 24% appeared at low frequency elsewhere.

Data came from immunoSEQ multiplex PCR; TCRdb stores just in-frame clones and leaves some out. The sample holds 32,000 or so clones; 85% are singletons and the top ten take around 4.6%. The CDR3 covers 14 residues. Per the germline V gene, CDR1 is MDHEN and CDR2 is SYDVKM. V lost 3 bases and J 3 bases, leaving 10 bases between the germline ends. This rearrangement joins TRBV28 to TRBJ2-3, with D possibly being TRBD2 (6 bases). The source material was CD4+ T cells from blood buffy coats. The source of this sequence is a human donor in good health. The CDR3 protein is CASSLEGATDTQYF. In nucleotides, the CDR3 is TGTGCCAGCAGTTTGGAGGGAGCGACAGATACGCAGTATTTT. Complete variable domain (other parts from reference TRBV28 and TRBJ2-3): DVKVTQSSRYLVKRTGEKVFLECVQDMDHENMFWYRQDPGLGLRLIYFSYDVKMKEKGDIPEGYSVSREKKERFSLILESASTNQTSMYLCASSLEGATDTQYFGPGTRLTVL.